This is a list of T cell receptor beta chains from one sample in a study of OX40 agonist ivuxolimab in advanced cancers. Repertoires were generated with immunoSEQ multiplex PCR, while TCRdb's copy carries only in-frame clones and drops some. The sample lists around 98,000 clones; roughly 89% were seen once. The specimen was CD4+ or CD8+ T cells sorted from blood, collected in a trial of the OX40 agonist ivuxolimab. These receptors were obtained from an adult with an advanced solid tumor such as melanoma, head and neck, liver or kidney cancer. The CDR3 runs from the conserved cysteine through the conserved F or W. Fields, in order: D gene, clone size, J gene, V gene, CDR3 protein, CDR3 DNA. A D gene is named only where the DNA matches it firmly. Clone size is shown for a subset of rows, as once, few, many or a class of expanded clone.

D: -; size: -; J: TRBJ1-3; V: TRBV5-8; CDR3: CASSSRNTIYF; DNA: TGTGCCAGCAGCTCCCGAAACACCATATATTTT
D: -; size: -; J: TRBJ2-5; V: TRBV21-1; CDR3: CASRDFRGRTETQYF; DNA: TGTGCCAGCAGGGACTTTAGAGGTCGGACAGAGACCCAGTACTTC
D: -; size: -; J: TRBJ2-3; V: TRBV29-1; CDR3: CSVESPVGTDTQYF; DNA: TGCAGCGTTGAAAGTCCGGTGGGCACAGATACGCAGTATTTT
D: TRBD2; size: once; J: TRBJ2-5; V: TRBV9; CDR3: CASSVAASGGGTQYF; DNA: TGTGCCAGCAGCGTAGCGGCTAGCGGGGGCGGGACCCAGTACTTC
D: -; size: once; J: TRBJ2-6; V: TRBV23-1; CDR3: CASIGQGFSGANVLTF; DNA: TGCGCCAGCATTGGGCAGGGCTTCTCTGGGGCCAACGTCCTGACTTTC
D: -; size: -; J: TRBJ1-1; V: TRBV12-5; CDR3: CASGLDKAGRWTAFF; DNA: TGTGCTAGTGGTTTGGATAAAGCCGGACGGTGGACAGCTTTCTTT
D: -; size: -; J: TRBJ1-1; V: TRBV16; CDR3: CASSQSRTANTEAFF; DNA: TGTGCCAGCAGCCAATCGCGGACCGCAAACACTGAAGCTTTCTTT
D: -; size: once; J: TRBJ2-3; V: TRBV7-9; CDR3: CASSSRRGGTDTQYF; DNA: TGTGCCAGCAGCTCCCGCAGGGGGGGGACAGATACGCAGTATTTT
D: TRBD2; size: -; J: TRBJ2-2; V: TRBV7-2; CDR3: CASSRRLATSTGELFF; DNA: TGTGCCAGCAGCCGACGACTAGCGACCAGCACCGGGGAGCTGTTTTTT
D: -; size: -; J: TRBJ2-2; V: TRBV5-3; CDR3: CARSPPGGPTTNTGELFF; DNA: TGTGCCAGAAGCCCACCGGGGGGCCCCACCACGAACACCGGGGAGCTGTTTTTT
D: TRBD1; size: -; J: TRBJ1-2; V: TRBV19; CDR3: CASTLQGVNYGYTF; DNA: TGTGCCAGTACTTTACAGGGGGTAAACTATGGCTACACCTTC
D: TRBD1; size: once; J: TRBJ1-1; V: TRBV10-3; CDR3: CATAHDRGNTEAFF; DNA: TGTGCCACCGCACACGACAGGGGAAACACTGAAGCTTTCTTT
D: -; size: -; J: TRBJ2-1; V: TRBV7-3; CDR3: CASSSDRLGEQFF; DNA: TGTGCCAGCAGCTCCGACAGGCTAGGGGAGCAGTTCTTC
D: -; size: -; J: TRBJ2-2; V: TRBV19; CDR3: CASSLQANTGELFF; DNA: TGTGCCAGTAGTCTACAGGCGAACACCGGGGAGCTGTTTTTT
D: -; size: -; J: TRBJ1-2; V: TRBV15; CDR3: CATSRDRVGYTF; DNA: TGTGCCACCAGCAGAGACAGGGTTGGCTACACCTTC
D: -; size: -; J: TRBJ2-6; V: TRBV7-9; CDR3: CASSPDGSGANVLTF; DNA: TGTGCCAGCAGCCCCGACGGTTCTGGGGCCAACGTCCTGACTTTC
D: TRBD1; size: -; J: TRBJ1-5; V: TRBV6-1; CDR3: CASSENRGGNQPQHF; DNA: TGTGCCAGCAGTGAAAACAGGGGTGGCAATCAGCCCCAGCATTTT
D: -; size: -; J: TRBJ1-1; V: TRBV11-2; CDR3: CASSFSPSNTEAFF; DNA: TGTGCCAGCAGCTTTTCTCCTTCGAACACTGAAGCTTTCTTT
D: -; size: -; J: TRBJ1-1; V: TRBV5-6; CDR3: CASSLWPKGAFF; DNA: TGTGCCAGCAGCTTGTGGCCGAAGGGGGCTTTCTTT
D: -; size: -; J: TRBJ1-1; V: TRBV6-6; CDR3: CASRGGNTEAFF; DNA: TGTGCCAGCAGGGGGGGGAACACTGAAGCTTTCTTT
D: -; size: -; J: TRBJ2-3; V: TRBV5-1; CDR3: CASSPRSGDTQYF; DNA: TGCGCCAGCAGCCCCCGAAGCGGAGATACGCAGTATTTT
D: -; size: -; J: TRBJ2-7; V: TRBV2; CDR3: CASSPGNEQYF; DNA: TGTGCCAGCAGCCCCGGGAACGAGCAGTACTTC
D: -; size: -; J: TRBJ1-5; V: TRBV7-2; CDR3: CASSLGGPSNQPQHF; DNA: TGTGCCAGCAGCTTAGGTGGGCCTAGCAATCAGCCCCAGCATTTT
D: -; size: once; J: TRBJ1-5; V: TRBV5-1; CDR3: CASSLEGNSNQPQHF; DNA: TGCGCCAGCAGCTTGGAGGGGAATAGCAATCAGCCCCAGCATTTT